Listed below are T cell receptor beta chains from one sample, sequenced in a study of PD-L1 blockade in urothelial cancer. This table comes from immunoSEQ multiplex PCR, and its TCRdb copy is limited to in-frame clones, with some not included. Of tens of thousands of clones detected, about 88% appear once; the ten largest clones hold over 1.5%. The sample here was PBMCs, taken around atezolizumab (anti-PD-L1) treatment. These receptor sequences come from a man in his forties or fifties with urothelial cancer. The CDR3 runs from the conserved cysteine through the conserved F or W. The D gene is left open where the match is weak. Size values are once, few and many counts, or a class for expanded clones, and some rows have none.

d_call	v_call	j_call	clone_size	cdr3_aa	cdr3_nt
-	TRBV2	TRBJ1-1	-	CASSPKGDAFF	TGTGCCAGCAGCCCCAAGGGGGATGCTTTCTTT
-	TRBV30	TRBJ2-7	-	CAWSFGQGPGYEQYF	TGTGCCTGGAGTTTCGGGCAGGGGCCGGGGTACGAGCAGTACTTC
-	TRBV5-1	TRBJ2-7	-	CASSLVQGEYEQYF	TGCGCCAGCAGCTTGGTACAGGGAGAATACGAGCAGTACTTC
TRBD1	TRBV6-1	TRBJ1-4	-	CASSEGGQYNEKLFF	TGTGCCAGCAGTGAAGGGGGACAGTATAATGAAAAACTGTTTTTT
TRBD2	TRBV5-4	TRBJ2-7	-	CASSFRLAGGSIYEQYF	TGTGCCAGCAGCTTCCGACTAGCGGGAGGGTCGATTTACGAGCAGTACTTC
TRBD1	TRBV27	TRBJ2-1	once	CASSSRDRGNEQFF	TGTGCCAGCAGTTCGAGGGACAGGGGAAATGAGCAGTTCTTC
-	TRBV5-4	TRBJ1-1	-	CATKDPNTEAFF	TGTGCCACTAAAGATCCGAACACTGAAGCTTTCTTT
-	TRBV6-1	TRBJ1-2	-	CASSEGGFQNGYTF	TGTGCCAGCAGTGAAGGCGGATTCCAGAATGGCTACACCTTC
-	TRBV9	TRBJ2-3	-	CASSVAGVTDTQYF	TGTGCCAGCAGCGTAGCGGGAGTTACAGATACGCAGTATTTT
-	TRBV13	TRBJ2-7	-	CASSLVSYEQYF	TGTGCCAGCAGCTTAGTATCCTACGAGCAGTACTTC
-	TRBV25-1	TRBJ1-5	-	CASSESGVVNQPQHF	TGTGCCAGCAGTGAATCGGGAGTGGTCAATCAGCCCCAGCATTTT
TRBD1	TRBV19	TRBJ2-4	few	CASSYRGNKNIQYF	TGTGCCAGTAGTTACAGGGGAAACAAAAACATTCAGTACTTC
-	TRBV9	TRBJ2-7	-	CASSEGGGSSYEQYF	TGTGCCAGCAGCGAAGGGGGGGGGAGCTCCTACGAGCAGTACTTC
TRBD1	TRBV5-1	TRBJ2-5	once	CASSPGTGLGETQYF	TGCGCCAGCAGCCCCGGGACAGGCCTGGGGGAGACCCAGTACTTC
TRBD1	TRBV7-9	TRBJ1-4	once	CASSLDGTATNEKLFF	TGTGCCAGCAGCTTAGACGGGACAGCAACTAATGAAAAACTGTTTTTT
TRBD2	TRBV11-2	TRBJ2-1	-	CASSLAGGPNEQFF	TGTGCCAGCAGCTTAGCGGGGGGGCCCAATGAGCAGTTCTTC
-	TRBV5-1	TRBJ2-7	-	CASRLTGGSGYEQYF	TGCGCCAGCAGGTTGACCGGGGGTTCCGGCTACGAGCAGTACTTC
TRBD1	TRBV4-1	TRBJ2-1	-	CASSQGPQGTVNNEQFF	TGCGCCAGCAGCCAGGGCCCACAGGGGACGGTCAACAATGAGCAGTTCTTC
-	TRBV7-9	TRBJ1-1	-	CASSLVFAEAFF	TGTGCCAGCAGCTTAGTGTTCGCTGAAGCTTTCTTT
-	TRBV5-6	TRBJ1-5	-	CASSLGTGAGHQPQHF	TGTGCCAGCAGCTTGGGTACTGGGGCAGGCCATCAGCCCCAGCATTTT
-	TRBV7-3	TRBJ2-3	-	CASSLGAADTQYF	TGTGCCAGCAGCTTGGGGGCGGCAGATACGCAGTATTTT
-	TRBV7-2	TRBJ1-5	-	CASSLLGRGQPQHF	TGTGCCAGCAGCTTATTAGGCAGGGGTCAGCCCCAGCATTTT
TRBD1	TRBV11-2	TRBJ2-3	-	CASGTDRGTHTQYF	TGTGCCAGCGGAACGGACAGGGGGACCCATACGCAGTATTTT
-	TRBV21-1	TRBJ2-3	-	CASSKGETTIGLPSTQYF	TGTGCCAGCAGCAAAGGGGAGACGACTATAGGGCTGCCCTCTACGCAGTATTTT